This TCR beta chain was retrieved from a study of response to subunit inactivated influenza vaccine. Study-level findings and limits: Authors suggested that a seasonal influenza vaccination recruits few new T cells each time.

Of note for this clonotype: What it binds is not known.

TCRdb ran MiXCR on the RT-PCR reads and lists one entry per CDR3 protein. The sample includes hundreds of thousands of distinct CDR3 sequences, 11% to 15% of them seen just once. The receptor was isolated from a man aged 50 or older who received an inactivated influenza vaccine. The source was PBMCs from blood, collected around 15 days before vaccination.

CDR3 amino acids: CASSTGTATRANVLTF. For the CDR3, the DNA is TGTGCCAGCAGCACCGGGACCGCTACTAGGGCCAACGTCCTGACTTTC. The gene calls are TRBV21-1 and TRBJ2-6; TRBD1 is the table's D call and was not checked against the DNA. TRBV21-1 is described as a pseudogene. This CDR3 is 16 amino acids long.